The T cell receptor (beta chain) under discussion was sequenced for a study of CD8 T cells in Susac syndrome. Study summary: Sequencing included Susac syndrome patients, over five of them with active disease and roughly eight in remission.

The sample holds one count of this clonotype. Random hexamers primed reverse transcription of roughly 0.45 to 1 ug RNA. The authors amplified TCR beta CDR3 across 54 Vbeta and 13 Jbeta using immunoSEQ multiplex PCR. Via MiXCR, TCRdb re-called the immunoSEQ multiplex PCR reads, giving one row per CDR3 protein. The repertoire holds 100,000 to 110,000 distinct CDR3 sequences, with approximately 95% as singletons. With 9 bases clipped from V and 11 bases from J, the junction kept 6 bases outside the gene matches. The germline gives CDR1 MNHNS, CDR2 SASEGT. The CDR3 consists of 11 residues. The specimen was CD8+ T cells from PBMCs. The chain combines TRBV6-1 with TRBJ2-1; 8 bases match TRBD2. This sequence was found in a human donor with Susac syndrome. The CDR3 bases are TGTGCCAGTGCGGGAGGAGGTAAGCAGTTCTTC. Protein product: CASAGGGKQFF.